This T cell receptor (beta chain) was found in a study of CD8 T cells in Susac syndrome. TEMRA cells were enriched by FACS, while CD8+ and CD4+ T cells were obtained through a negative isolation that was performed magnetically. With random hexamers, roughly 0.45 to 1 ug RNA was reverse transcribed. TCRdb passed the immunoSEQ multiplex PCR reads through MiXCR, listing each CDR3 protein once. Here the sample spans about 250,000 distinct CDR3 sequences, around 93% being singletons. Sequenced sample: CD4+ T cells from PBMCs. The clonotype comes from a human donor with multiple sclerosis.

CDR3 in amino acids: CASSYEYEQYF. The CDR3 DNA sequence: TGTGCCAGCAGTTACGAATACGAGCAGTACTTC. The V gene is TRBV6-2 or TRBV6-3, the J gene TRBJ2-7, with D unresolved. There are 11 residues in the CDR3. The germline V and J ends were trimmed by 2 bases and 4 bases, with 3 bases remaining between them. The germline CDR1 and CDR2 sequences are MNHEY and SVGEGT.